This T cell receptor (beta chain) was documented in a study of T-cell reconstitution after alpha-beta-depleted transplantation in children. The trim removed 3 bases at V and 4 bases at J, leaving 3 bases unmatched. Germline V gene data show CDR1 as MNHEY and CDR2 as SMNVEV (reference sequence). The CDR3 runs 14 residues. It was with unique molecular identifiers that the TCRbeta library was prepared. Each CDR3 protein is one row after TCRdb ran MiXCR on the PCR reads. The data show about 230,000 distinct CDR3 sequences, 8% to 9.5% seen once. The material sequenced was PBMCs from the stem cell graft donor, taken from the stem cell graft. The sequence was collected from a human donor who donated a stem cell graft to a child with acute lymphoblastic leukemia. This chain connects TRBV27 to TRBJ2-1, with 7 bases lining up with TRBD1. CDR3 nucleotides: TGTGCCAGCAGTTTCAGGGGGAGTTACAATGAGCAGTTCTTC. Its translation: CASSFRGSYNEQFF.